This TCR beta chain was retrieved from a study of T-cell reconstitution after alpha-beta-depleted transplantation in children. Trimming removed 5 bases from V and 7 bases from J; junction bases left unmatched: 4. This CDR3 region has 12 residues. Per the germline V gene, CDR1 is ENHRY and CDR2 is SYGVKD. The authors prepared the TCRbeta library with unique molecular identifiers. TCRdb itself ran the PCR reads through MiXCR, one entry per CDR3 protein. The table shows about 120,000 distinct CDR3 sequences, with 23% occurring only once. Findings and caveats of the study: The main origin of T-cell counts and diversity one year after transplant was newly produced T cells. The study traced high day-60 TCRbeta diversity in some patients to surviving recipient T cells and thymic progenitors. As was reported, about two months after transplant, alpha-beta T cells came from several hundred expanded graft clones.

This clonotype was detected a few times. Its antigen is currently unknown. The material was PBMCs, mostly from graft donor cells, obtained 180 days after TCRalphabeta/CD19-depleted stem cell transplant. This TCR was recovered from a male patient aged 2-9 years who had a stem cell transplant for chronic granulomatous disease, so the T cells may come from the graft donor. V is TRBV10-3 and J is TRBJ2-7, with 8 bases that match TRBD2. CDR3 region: CAISPGGGEQYF. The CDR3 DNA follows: TGTGCCATCAGTCCTGGCGGGGGGGAGCAGTACTTC.